This T cell receptor beta chain was sequenced in a study of metastatic and nonmetastatic thyroid tumors. Overall study context: From malignant and benign thyroid patients, repertoires in blood and in tumor or nodule tissue were compared. Regarding the study as a whole: Significantly higher TCR beta diversity was reportedly seen in malignant thyroid tumors than benign nodules, in blood and tumor.

Before thyroid surgery, none of the patients had received any treatment. In the authors' methods: Across clinicopathological groups, CDR3 differences served as the basis for building a distant-metastasis classifier for papillary thyroid cancer. TCRdb re-called the PCR reads with MiXCR. The V and J calls, along with clone size, are taken from TCRdb and not from the paper's own processing. The table records 22,000 or so clones, 30% to 40% of them present only once. The germline gives CDR1 DFQATT, CDR2 SNEGSKA (reference sequence). V lost 3 bases, J lost 7 bases, and 24 bases lay in between. CDR3 size: 16 residues. To note about this clone: Its antigen remains unknown.

The sequencing input was blood. This chain joins TRBV20-1 and TRBJ1-2; D might be TRBD1 (5 bases). This TCR was recovered from a male donor with papillary thyroid cancer or a benign thyroid nodule (not recorded which). Some clones in this sample may be carry-over from other donors' samples. CDR3 sequence: CSARNVGRGALRGYTF. In DNA, the CDR3 is TGCAGTGCTAGGAATGTGGGGCGTGGGGCCTTACGTGGCTACACCTTC.